One T cell receptor beta chain is described in this entry. Method: immunoSEQ multiplex PCR; TCRdb's copy keeps in-frame clones and lacks some. The repertoire holds 120,000 or so clones, approximately 90% seen once, with 2% to 3% in the top ten. Between the trimmed V and J ends, which lost 5 bases and 7 bases, there was a span of 15 bases. The CDR3 has 14 amino acids. CDR1 and CDR2 (germline): MNHEY, SMNVEV (reference sequence). The data originate from a study of control samples from healthy donors and cancer patients. This chain connects TRBV27 to TRBJ2-4, with D perhaps matching TRBD1 or TRBD2 (5 bases each). The sequenced sample consisted of blood. This clonotype was sampled from a man aged 18 to 35 in good health. The CDR3 is CASSPGPPSNIQYF. The CDR3 region has the DNA TGTGCCAGCAGTCCGGGACCCCCGTCCAACATTCAGTACTTC.